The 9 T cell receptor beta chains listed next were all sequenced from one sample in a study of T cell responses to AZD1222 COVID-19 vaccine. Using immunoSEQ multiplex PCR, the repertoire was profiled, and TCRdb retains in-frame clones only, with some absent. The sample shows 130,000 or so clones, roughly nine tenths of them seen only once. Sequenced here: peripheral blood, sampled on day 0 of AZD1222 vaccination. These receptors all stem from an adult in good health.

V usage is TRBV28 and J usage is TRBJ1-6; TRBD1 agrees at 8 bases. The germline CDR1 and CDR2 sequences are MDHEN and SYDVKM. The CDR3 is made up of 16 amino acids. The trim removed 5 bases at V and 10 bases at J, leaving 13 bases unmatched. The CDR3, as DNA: TGTGCCAGCAGTACCCTTGGACAGGGTATTAGCTCACCCCTCCACTTT. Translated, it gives CASSTLGQGISSPLHF.

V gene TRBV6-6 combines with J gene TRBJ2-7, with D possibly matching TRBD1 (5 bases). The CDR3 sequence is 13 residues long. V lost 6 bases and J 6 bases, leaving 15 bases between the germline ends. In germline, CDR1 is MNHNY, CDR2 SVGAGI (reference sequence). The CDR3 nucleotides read TGTGCCAGCAGCCCCGACAGTCTGGGCGAGCAGTACTTC. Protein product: CASSPDSLGEQYF.

The CDR3 region is CASSPSSQTSGSGHEQYF. Written as DNA, the CDR3 is TGTGCCAGTAGTCCGTCCTCTCAGACTAGCGGGAGCGGCCACGAGCAGTACTTC. This rearrangement joins TRBV19 to TRBJ2-7; TRBD2 matches 12 bases. Per the germline V gene, CDR1 is LNHDA and CDR2 is SQIVND (reference sequence). V shed 5 bases, J shed 5 bases, and the junction held 16 bases outside the gene matches. This CDR3 spans 18 amino acids.

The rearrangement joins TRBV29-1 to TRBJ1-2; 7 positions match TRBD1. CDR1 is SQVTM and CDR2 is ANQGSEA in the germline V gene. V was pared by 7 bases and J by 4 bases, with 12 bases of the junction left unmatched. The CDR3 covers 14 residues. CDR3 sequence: CSAAGQPVGYGYTF. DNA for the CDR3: TGCAGCGCCGCGGGACAGCCGGTGGGCTATGGCTACACCTTC. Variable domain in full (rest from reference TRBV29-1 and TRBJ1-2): SAVISQKPSRDICQRGTSLTIQCQVDSQVTMMFWYRQQPGQSLTLIATANQGSEATYESGFVIDKFPISRPNLTFSTLTVSNMSPEDSSIYLCSAAGQPVGYGYTFGSGTRLTVV.

The CDR3: CASSLTAMNTEAFF. The DNA of the CDR3 is TGTGCCAGCAGTTTGACTGCCATGAACACTGAAGCTTTCTTT. The J gene is TRBJ1-1, the V gene TRBV6-5, with D uncertain. This CDR3 region has 14 residues. V lost 4 bases and J lost 0, with 9 bases in between. The germline V gene has CDR1 MNHEY and CDR2 SVGAGI.

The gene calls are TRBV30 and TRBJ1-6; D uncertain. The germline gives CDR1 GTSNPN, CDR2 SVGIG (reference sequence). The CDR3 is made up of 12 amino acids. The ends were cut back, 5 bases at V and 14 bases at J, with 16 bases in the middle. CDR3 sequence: CAWAPDAWTLHF. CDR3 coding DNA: TGTGCCTGGGCCCCGGACGCGTGGACCCTCCACTTT.

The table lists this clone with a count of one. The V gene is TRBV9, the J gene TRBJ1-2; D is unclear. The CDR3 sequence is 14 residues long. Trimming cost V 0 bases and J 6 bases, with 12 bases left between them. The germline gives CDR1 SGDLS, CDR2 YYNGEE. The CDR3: CASSVGNRGDGYTF. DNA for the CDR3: TGTGCCAGCAGCGTAGGAAACCGAGGAGATGGCTACACCTTC.

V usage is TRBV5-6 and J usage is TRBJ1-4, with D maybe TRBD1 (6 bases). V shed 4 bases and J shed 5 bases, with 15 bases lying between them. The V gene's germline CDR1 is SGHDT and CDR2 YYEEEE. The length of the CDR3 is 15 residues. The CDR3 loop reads CASSHTGRGNEKLFF. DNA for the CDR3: TGTGCCAGCAGCCATACAGGGCGTGGGAATGAAAAACTGTTTTTT. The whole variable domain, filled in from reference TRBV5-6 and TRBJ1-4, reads DAGVTQSPTHLIKTRGQQVTLRCSPKSGHDTVSWYQQALGQGPQFIFQYYEEEERQRGNFPDRFSGHQFPNYSSELNVNALLLGDSALYLCASSHTGRGNEKLFFGSGTQLSVL.

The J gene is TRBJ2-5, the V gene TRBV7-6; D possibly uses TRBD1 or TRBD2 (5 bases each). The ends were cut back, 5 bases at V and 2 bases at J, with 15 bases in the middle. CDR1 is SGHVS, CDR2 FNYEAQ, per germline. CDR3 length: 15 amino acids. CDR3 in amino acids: CASSTTGTRQETQYF. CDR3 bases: TGTGCCAGCAGCACCACCGGGACGAGGCAAGAGACCCAGTACTTC. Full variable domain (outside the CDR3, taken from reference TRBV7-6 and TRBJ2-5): GAGVSQSPRYKVTKRGQDVALRCDPISGHVSLYWYRQALGQGPEFLTYFNYEAQQDKSGLPNDRFSAERPEGSISTLTIQRTEQRDSAMYRCASSTTGTRQETQYFGPGTRLLVL.